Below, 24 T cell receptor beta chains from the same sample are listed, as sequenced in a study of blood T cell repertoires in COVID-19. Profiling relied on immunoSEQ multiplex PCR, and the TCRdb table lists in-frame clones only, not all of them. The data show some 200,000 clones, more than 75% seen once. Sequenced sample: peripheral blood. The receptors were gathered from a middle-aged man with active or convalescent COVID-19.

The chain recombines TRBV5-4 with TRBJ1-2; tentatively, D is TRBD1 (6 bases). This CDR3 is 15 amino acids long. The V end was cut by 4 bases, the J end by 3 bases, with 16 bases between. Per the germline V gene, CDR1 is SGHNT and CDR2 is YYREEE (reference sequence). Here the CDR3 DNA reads TGTGCCAGCAGCCCGAGGGGGGGCGCTGACTATGGCTACACCTTC. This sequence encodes CASSPRGGADYGYTF.

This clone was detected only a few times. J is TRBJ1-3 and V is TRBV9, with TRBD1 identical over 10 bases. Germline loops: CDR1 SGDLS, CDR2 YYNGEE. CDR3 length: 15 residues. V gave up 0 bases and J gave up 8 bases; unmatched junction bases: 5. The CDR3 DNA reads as TGTGCCAGCAGCGTAGCGACAGGGGGCAGGGACACCATATATTTT. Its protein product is CASSVATGGRDTIYF.

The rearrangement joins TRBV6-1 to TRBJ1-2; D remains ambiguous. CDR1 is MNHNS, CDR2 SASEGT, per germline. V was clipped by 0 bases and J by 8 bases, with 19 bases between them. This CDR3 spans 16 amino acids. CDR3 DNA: TGTGCCAGCAGTGAAGCAATGCGGGGAGGGTTGGGAGGCTACACCTTC. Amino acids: CASSEAMRGGLGGYTF.

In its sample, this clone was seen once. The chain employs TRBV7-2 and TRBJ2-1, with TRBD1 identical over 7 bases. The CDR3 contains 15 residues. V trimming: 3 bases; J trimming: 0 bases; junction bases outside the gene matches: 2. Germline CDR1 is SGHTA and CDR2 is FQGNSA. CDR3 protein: CASSFDRDSYNEQFF. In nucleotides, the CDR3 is TGTGCCAGCAGCTTCGACAGGGACTCCTACAATGAGCAGTTCTTC.

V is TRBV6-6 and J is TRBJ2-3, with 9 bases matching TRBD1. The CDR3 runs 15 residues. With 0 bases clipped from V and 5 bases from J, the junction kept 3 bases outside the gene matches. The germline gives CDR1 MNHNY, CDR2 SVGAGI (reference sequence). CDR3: CASSYSRDREDTQYF. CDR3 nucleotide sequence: TGTGCCAGCAGTTACTCCCGGGACAGGGAAGATACGCAGTATTTT.

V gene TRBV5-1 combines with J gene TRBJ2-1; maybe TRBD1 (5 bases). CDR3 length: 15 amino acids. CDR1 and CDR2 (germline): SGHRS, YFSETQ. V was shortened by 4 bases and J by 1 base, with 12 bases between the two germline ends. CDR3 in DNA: TGCGCCAGCAGCCTATCCAGGGAATCCTACAATGAGCAGTTCTTC. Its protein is CASSLSRESYNEQFF.

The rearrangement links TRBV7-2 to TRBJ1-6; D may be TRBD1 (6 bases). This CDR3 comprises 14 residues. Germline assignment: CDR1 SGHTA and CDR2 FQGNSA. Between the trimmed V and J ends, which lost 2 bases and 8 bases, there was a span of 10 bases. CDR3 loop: CASSLRGGDSPLHF. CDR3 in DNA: TGTGCCAGCAGCTTAAGAGGGGGTGATTCACCCCTCCACTTT.

Here the CDR3 DNA reads TGTGCCAGCAGCGGGACAGGGACAGATTATGGCTACACCTTC. Protein sequence: CASSGTGTDYGYTF. The chain combines TRBV11-2 with TRBJ1-2, with TRBD1 identical over 9 bases. Trimming at V came to 5 bases and at J to 5 bases, leaving 6 bases not matched to a gene. The CDR3 is 14 amino acids. Germline assignment: CDR1 SGHAT and CDR2 FQNNGV.

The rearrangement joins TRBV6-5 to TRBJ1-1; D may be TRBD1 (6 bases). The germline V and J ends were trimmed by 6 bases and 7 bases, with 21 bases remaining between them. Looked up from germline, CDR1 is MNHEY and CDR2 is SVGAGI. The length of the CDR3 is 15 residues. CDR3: CASRKGHSGVIEAFF. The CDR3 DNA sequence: TGTGCCAGCAGAAAAGGACATTCAGGGGTGATTGAAGCTTTCTTT.

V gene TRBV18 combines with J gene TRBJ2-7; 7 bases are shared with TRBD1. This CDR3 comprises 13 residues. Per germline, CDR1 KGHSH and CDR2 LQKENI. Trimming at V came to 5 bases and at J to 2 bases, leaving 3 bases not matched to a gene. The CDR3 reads CASSGGQTYEQYF. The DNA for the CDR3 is TGTGCCAGCTCAGGGGGACAGACCTACGAGCAGTACTTC. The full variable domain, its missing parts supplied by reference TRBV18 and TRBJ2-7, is NAGVMQNPRHLVRRRGQEARLRCSPMKGHSHVYWYRQLPEEGLKFMVYLQKENIIDESGMPKERFSAEFPKEGPSILRIQQVVRGDSAAYFCASSGGQTYEQYFGPGTRLTVT.

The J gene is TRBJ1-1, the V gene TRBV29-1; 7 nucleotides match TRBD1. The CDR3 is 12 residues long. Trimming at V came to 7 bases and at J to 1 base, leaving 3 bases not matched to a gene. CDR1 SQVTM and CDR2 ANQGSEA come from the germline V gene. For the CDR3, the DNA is TGCAGCGCCCGACAGGGGAACACTGAAGCTTTCTTT. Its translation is CSARQGNTEAFF.

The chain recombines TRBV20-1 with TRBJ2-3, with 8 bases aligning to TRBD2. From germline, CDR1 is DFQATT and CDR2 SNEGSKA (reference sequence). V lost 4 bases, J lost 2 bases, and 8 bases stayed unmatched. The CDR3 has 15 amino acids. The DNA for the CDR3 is TGCAGTGCTAATGACGGAGCGGGGGTCACAGATACGCAGTATTTT. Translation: CSANDGAGVTDTQYF.

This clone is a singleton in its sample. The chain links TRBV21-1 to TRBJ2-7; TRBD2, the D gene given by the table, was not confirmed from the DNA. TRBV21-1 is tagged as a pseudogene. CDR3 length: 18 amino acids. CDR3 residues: CASSKDRRGNLDSDEQYF. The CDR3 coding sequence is TGTGCCAGCAGCAAAGATAGGCGGGGGAATTTGGATTCCGACGAGCAGTACTTC.

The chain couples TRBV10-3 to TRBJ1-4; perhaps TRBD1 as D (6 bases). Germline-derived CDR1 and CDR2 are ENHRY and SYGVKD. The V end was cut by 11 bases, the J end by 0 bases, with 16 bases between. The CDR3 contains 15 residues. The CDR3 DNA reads TGTGCCTCGTCCCAGGGGCCAGCAACTAATGAAAAACTGTTTTTT. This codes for CASSQGPATNEKLFF.

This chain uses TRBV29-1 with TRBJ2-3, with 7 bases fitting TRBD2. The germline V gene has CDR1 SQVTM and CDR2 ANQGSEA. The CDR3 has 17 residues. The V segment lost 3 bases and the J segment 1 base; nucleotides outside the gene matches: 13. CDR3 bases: TGCAGCGTTGAGGACCCGATGGCTAGCGGCGGCACAGATACGCAGTATTTT. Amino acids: CSVEDPMASGGTDTQYF.

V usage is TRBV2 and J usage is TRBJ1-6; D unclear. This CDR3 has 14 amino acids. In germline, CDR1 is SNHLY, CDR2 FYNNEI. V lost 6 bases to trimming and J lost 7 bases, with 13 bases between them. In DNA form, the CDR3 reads TGTGCCAGCAGGACGGGATCTCAGAATTCACCCCTCCACTTT. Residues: CASRTGSQNSPLHF. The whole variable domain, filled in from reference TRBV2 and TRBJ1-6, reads EPEVTQTPSHQVTQMGQEVILRCVPISNHLYFYWYRQILGQKVEFLVSFYNNEISEKSEIFDDQFSVERPDGSNFTLKIRSTKLEDSAMYFCASRTGSQNSPLHFGNGTRLTVT.

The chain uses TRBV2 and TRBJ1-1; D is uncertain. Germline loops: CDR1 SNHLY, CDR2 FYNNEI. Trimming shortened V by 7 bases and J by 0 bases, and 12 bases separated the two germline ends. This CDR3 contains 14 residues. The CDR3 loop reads CASTVNQVNTEAFF. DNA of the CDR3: TGTGCCAGCACCGTTAACCAGGTGAACACTGAAGCTTTCTTT.

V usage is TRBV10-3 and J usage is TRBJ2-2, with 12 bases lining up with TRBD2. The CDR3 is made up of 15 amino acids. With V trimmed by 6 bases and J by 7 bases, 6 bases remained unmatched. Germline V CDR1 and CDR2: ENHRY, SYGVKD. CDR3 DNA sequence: TGTGCCATCAGGCCTAGCGGGGGGGCCAACGGGGAGCTGTTTTTT. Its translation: CAIRPSGGANGELFF.

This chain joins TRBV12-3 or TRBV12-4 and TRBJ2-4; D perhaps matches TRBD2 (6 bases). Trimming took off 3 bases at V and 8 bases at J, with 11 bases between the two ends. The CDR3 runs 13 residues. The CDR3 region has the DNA TGTGCCAGCAGTTTTGGAGGGGCAGACATTCAGTACTTC. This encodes CASSFGGADIQYF.

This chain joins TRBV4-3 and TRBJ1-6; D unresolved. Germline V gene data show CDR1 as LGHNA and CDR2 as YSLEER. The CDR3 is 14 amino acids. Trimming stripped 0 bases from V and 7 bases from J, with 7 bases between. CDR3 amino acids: CASSQDRGNSPLHF. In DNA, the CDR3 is TGCGCCAGCAGCCAAGATCGGGGAAATTCACCCCTCCACTTT.

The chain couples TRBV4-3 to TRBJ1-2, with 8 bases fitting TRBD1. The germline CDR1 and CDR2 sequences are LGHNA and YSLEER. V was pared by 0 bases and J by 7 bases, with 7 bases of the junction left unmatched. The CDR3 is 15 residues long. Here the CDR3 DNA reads TGCGCCAGCAGCCAAGATCGAAAGGACAGGGTTGGCTACACCTTC. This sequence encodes CASSQDRKDRVGYTF.

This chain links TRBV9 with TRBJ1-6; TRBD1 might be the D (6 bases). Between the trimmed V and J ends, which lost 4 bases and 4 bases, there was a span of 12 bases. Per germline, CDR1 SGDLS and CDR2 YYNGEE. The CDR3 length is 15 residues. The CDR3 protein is CASSLQGHYNSPLHF. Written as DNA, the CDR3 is TGTGCCAGCAGCCTCCAGGGACATTATAATTCACCCCTCCACTTT.

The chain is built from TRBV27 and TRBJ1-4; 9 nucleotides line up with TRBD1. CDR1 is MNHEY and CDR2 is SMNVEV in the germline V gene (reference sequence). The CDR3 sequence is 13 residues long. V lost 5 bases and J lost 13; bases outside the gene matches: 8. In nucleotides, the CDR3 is TGTGCCAGCAGTCGGTCTACGGGACAGGGACTGTTTTTT. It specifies CASSRSTGQGLFF.

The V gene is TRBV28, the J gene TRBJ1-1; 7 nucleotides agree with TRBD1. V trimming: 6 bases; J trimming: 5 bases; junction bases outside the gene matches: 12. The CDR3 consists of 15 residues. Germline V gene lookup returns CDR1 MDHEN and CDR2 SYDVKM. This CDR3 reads CASRKQGGWGTEAFF. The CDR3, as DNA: TGTGCCAGCAGAAAACAAGGGGGCTGGGGAACTGAAGCTTTCTTT.